The TCR beta chain under discussion was sequenced for a study of T cells in Graves' hyperthyroidism and ophthalmopathy (dated by TCRdb to the late 2010s). As for the study more broadly: Peripheral blood samples were taken at initial diagnosis, before any treatment was given. TCR V-J signatures able to tell the groups apart were searched for in a discovery cohort of 90 to 100 patients, of whom more than 40 had Graves' ophthalmopathy and about 60 had stable Graves' hyperthyroidism. An independent validation cohort of around 19 hyperthyroidism patients and more than 15 patients who later progressed to ophthalmopathy tested prospective prediction of ophthalmopathy. The roughly 90 discovery patients were divided at random into training and test sets in a 7:3 ratio. According to the paper, TCR Vbeta CDR3 sequencing was carried out on more than 120 peripheral blood samples, which came from some 41 ophthalmopathy, under 80 hyperthyroidism and roughly 17 progressor patients. Thyroid tissue and blood T-cell repertoires from several Graves' hyperthyroidism patients were also compared in the study. Following sampling, methimazole starting at 30 mg daily was given to hyperthyroidism patients, and high-dose intravenous methylprednisolone was given to ophthalmopathy patients. General conclusions and limits of the study: During validation, the model predicted progression to ophthalmopathy a median of around 6 months ahead of onset, with around 71% sensitivity and roughly 72% specificity. Most expanded thyroid clonotypes (frequency above 0.001) were also detected in blood, suggesting blood repertoires may reflect thyroid immune responses. A 13 V-J signature model separated ophthalmopathy from stable hyperthyroidism, with 87.88% sensitivity and roughly 82% specificity in cross-validation and 80%/75% in testing. No statistical method was used to set the sample size in advance, and investigators knew the group allocation.

Details on this clonotype: Its antigen specificity is not known. Within one base of it there is no much larger clone, and no base qualities were kept.

A patient counted as having stable Graves' hyperthyroidism if no progression to ophthalmopathy occurred over 18 months of follow-up. Hyperthyroidism patients were newly diagnosed, with disease duration under 2 months, and aged 18 to 65 years. The study excluded patients with uncontrolled infections, other autoimmune diseases, pregnancy or lactation. Clinical symptoms, serum thyroxine and TRAb, thyroid ultrasound, and orbital computed tomography formed the basis for the diagnoses. Ficoll-Paque density gradient centrifugation was used to isolate PBMCs from 10 ml of fresh peripheral blood. Total RNA was extracted using Trizol reagent, and RNA quality was assessed on an Agilent 2100 Bioanalyzer. CDR1 and CDR2 are read off the germline V gene (reference sequence) as MNHEY and SMNVEV. The CDR3 has 16 amino acids, counting the end cysteine and phenylalanine. Solely the CDR3 DNA is kept, with 48 bases framed from the first base. V was cut back by 5 bases and J by 0 bases, leaving a gap of 11 bases between them.

The TCR beta CDR3 regions were amplified from the RNA transcripts. For the first round of RT-PCR on the TCR CDR3, the HTBI primer set was used together with the Qiagen OneStep RT-PCR kit. Libraries were constructed in a second round of multiplex PCR, after which size selection and purification were performed. The libraries were sequenced on an Illumina HiSeq2000 using paired-end 100 bp reads. As for the original processing: SOAPnuke was used to process the raw data, throwing out any read that contained adapters or uncalled bases, had a mean Phred below 15, or lacked an exact constant-primer or identifier match. High-quality paired reads were merged using COPE v1.2.5, and each unique nucleotide sequence was defined as a clonotype. MiTCR v1.1 was used to align the clonotypes against IMGT TRBV, TRBD and TRBJ reference segments. Only V-J combinations with frequency above 0.0001, covering 99.2% of repertoires, were analysed. A TCS score was defined as the ratio between F50 (clonal expansion) and ExV (chaos), using BLOSUM62-based TCRdist between CDR3 peptides within each V-J. Welch's t-statistics and random forest reduced approximately 520 V-J features to roughly 13, which were used in a naive Bayes classifier (R e1071). TCRdb itself trimmed the public reads at Q25 with fastp, ran MiXCR and retained productive beta chains. Every entry covers one CDR3 protein and lists the most common genes and DNA from its rows. It is TCRdb's table, rather than the study itself, that gives the V and J calls and clone size. The sample table records hundreds of thousands of distinct CDR3 sequences; around 13% of these occur just once. Roughly a tenth of the sample is taken by the ten largest.

Sequencing was done on a sample of blood. This clonotype was obtained from a young woman with Graves' hyperthyroidism. The chain is assembled from TRBV27 and TRBJ2-6; the D call could be TRBD1 or TRBD2, with each sharing 5 bases. The CDR3 protein is CASSLGRDSGANVLTF. The nucleotide sequence reads TGTGCCAGCAGTCTGGGACGGGACTCTGGGGCCAACGTCCTGACTTTC.